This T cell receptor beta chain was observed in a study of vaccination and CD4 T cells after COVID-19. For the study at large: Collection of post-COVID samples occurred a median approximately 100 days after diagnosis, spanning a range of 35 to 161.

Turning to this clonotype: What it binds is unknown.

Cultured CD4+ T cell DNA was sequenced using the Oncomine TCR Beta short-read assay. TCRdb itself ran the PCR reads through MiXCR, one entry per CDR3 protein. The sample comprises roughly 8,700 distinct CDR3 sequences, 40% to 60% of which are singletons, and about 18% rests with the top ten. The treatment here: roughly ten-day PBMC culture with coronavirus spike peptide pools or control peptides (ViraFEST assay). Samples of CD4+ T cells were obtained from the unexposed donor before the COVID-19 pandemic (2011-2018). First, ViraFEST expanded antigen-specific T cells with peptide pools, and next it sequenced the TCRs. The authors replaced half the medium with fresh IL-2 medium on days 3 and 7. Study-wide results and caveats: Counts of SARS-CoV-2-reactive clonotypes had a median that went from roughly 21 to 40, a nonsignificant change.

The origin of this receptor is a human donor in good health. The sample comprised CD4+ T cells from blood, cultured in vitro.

Written as DNA, the CDR3 is TGCAGTGCTAGCATAGGATCTGCTTACAATGAGCAGTTCTTC. This codes for CSASIGSAYNEQFF. The chain combines TRBV20-1 with TRBJ2-1; D unclear. The CDR3 loop spans 14 amino acids. Trimming cost V 3 bases and J 4 bases, with 13 bases left between them. Per the germline V gene, CDR1 is DFQATT and CDR2 is SNEGSKA (reference sequence).